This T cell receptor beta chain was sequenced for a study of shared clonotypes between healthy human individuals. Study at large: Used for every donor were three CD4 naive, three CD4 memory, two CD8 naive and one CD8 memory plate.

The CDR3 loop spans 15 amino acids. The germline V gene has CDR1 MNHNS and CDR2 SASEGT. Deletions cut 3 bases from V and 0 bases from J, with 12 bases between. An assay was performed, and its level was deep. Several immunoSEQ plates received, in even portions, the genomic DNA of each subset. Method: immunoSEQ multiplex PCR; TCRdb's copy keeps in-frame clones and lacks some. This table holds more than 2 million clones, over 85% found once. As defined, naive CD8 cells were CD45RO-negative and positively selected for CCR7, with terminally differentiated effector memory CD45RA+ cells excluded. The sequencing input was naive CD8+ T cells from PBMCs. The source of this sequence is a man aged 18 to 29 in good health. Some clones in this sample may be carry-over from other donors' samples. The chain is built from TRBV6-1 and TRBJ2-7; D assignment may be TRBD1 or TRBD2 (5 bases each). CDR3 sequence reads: CASSDGTLSSYEQYF. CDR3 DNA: TGTGCCAGCAGTGATGGGACGCTTTCCTCCTACGAGCAGTACTTC.